This T cell receptor beta chain is drawn from a study of OX40 agonist ivuxolimab in advanced cancers. Prior autoimmune disease or systemic immunosuppression barred patients. This table comes from immunoSEQ multiplex PCR, and its TCRdb copy is limited to in-frame clones, with some not included. The table records 25,000 or so clones, approximately 80% of them present only once. Germline V CDR1 and CDR2: LGHNA, YSLEER. This CDR3 has 20 residues. V gave up 1 base and J gave up 0 bases; unmatched junction bases: 11. This TCR came from an adult with an advanced solid tumor such as melanoma, head and neck, liver or kidney cancer. This specimen consisted of CD4+ or CD8+ T cells sorted from blood, obtained in a trial of the OX40 agonist ivuxolimab. The chain links TRBV4-3 to TRBJ2-5; 13 bases fit TRBD2. This CDR3 is CASSQGSGTSGVSYQETQYF. The CDR3 DNA is TGCGCCAGCAGCCAAGGTTCCGGGACTAGCGGGGTTTCGTACCAAGAGACCCAGTACTTC.